Listed below are T cell receptor beta chains from one sample, sequenced in a study of regulatory T cells in long-lasting Graves disease. TCRdb ran MiXCR on the multiplex PCR reads and lists one entry per CDR3 protein. The top ten hold 13% of the sample, which has around 460,000 distinct CDR3 sequences, less than 25% seen once. The sample consisted of peripheral blood mononuclear cells (PBMCs), taken when the disease was refractory, from a patient treated with antithyroid drugs. Receptor source: a female donor with Graves disease. Each CDR3 is given with its conserved first and last residue.

cdr3_length: 10
j_call: TRBJ1-1
v_call: TRBV29-1
cdr3_aa: CSVLTDEAFF

cdr3_length: 13
j_call: TRBJ2-7
v_call: TRBV16
cdr3_aa: CASTRDGSEEQYF

cdr3_length: 15
j_call: TRBJ1-4
v_call: TRBV20-1
cdr3_aa: CSAFPDAGLVEKLFF

cdr3_length: 13
j_call: TRBJ2-7
v_call: TRBV19
cdr3_aa: CASKNRGSYEQYF

cdr3_length: 13
j_call: TRBJ1-1
v_call: TRBV5-1
cdr3_aa: CASSFQDGSEAFF

cdr3_length: 11
j_call: TRBJ1-2
v_call: TRBV6-1
cdr3_aa: CASSTRGGYTF

cdr3_length: 14
j_call: TRBJ1-2
v_call: TRBV6-1
cdr3_aa: CAIPTTGTAYGYTF

cdr3_length: 12
j_call: TRBJ1-5
v_call: TRBV28
cdr3_aa: CASKSGNQPQHF

cdr3_length: 17
j_call: TRBJ2-5
v_call: TRBV6-1
cdr3_aa: CASSAYRVGGSQETQYF

cdr3_length: 14
j_call: TRBJ2-4
v_call: TRBV20-1
cdr3_aa: CSAEVPEGQNIQYF

cdr3_length: 16
j_call: TRBJ1-1
v_call: TRBV12-3/TRBV12-4
cdr3_aa: CASSGGDRAFHTEAFF

cdr3_length: 11
j_call: TRBJ1-4
v_call: TRBV20-1
cdr3_aa: CSASQNEKLFF

cdr3_length: 12
j_call: TRBJ2-7
v_call: TRBV30
cdr3_aa: CAWSRGNYEQYF

cdr3_length: 14
j_call: TRBJ1-5
v_call: TRBV28
cdr3_aa: CASSPPGLDQPQHF

cdr3_length: 12
j_call: TRBJ1-1
v_call: TRBV7-9
cdr3_aa: CASSLDRFEAFF

cdr3_length: 13
j_call: TRBJ1-2
v_call: TRBV20-1
cdr3_aa: CSALGTAYYGYTF

cdr3_length: 14
j_call: TRBJ2-1
v_call: TRBV20-1
cdr3_aa: CSARRREVYNEQFF

cdr3_length: 15
j_call: TRBJ2-7
v_call: TRBV28
cdr3_aa: CASSGWAGAHYEQYF

cdr3_length: 13
j_call: TRBJ2-7
v_call: TRBV7-2
cdr3_aa: CASSSPQGHEQYF

cdr3_length: 17
j_call: TRBJ2-2
v_call: TRBV9
cdr3_aa: CASSVAGVQGNTGELFF

cdr3_length: 13
j_call: TRBJ2-7
v_call: TRBV4-1
cdr3_aa: CASSQTTGYEQYF

cdr3_length: 11
j_call: TRBJ2-5
v_call: TRBV29-1
cdr3_aa: CSADIGETQYF

cdr3_length: 13
j_call: TRBJ2-5
v_call: TRBV2
cdr3_aa: CASRETGGETQYF

cdr3_length: 13
j_call: TRBJ2-3
v_call: TRBV7-9
cdr3_aa: CASSYEGPRTQYF

cdr3_length: 11
j_call: TRBJ1-1
v_call: TRBV20-1
cdr3_aa: CSETDQIEAFF

cdr3_length: 13
j_call: TRBJ1-1
v_call: TRBV30
cdr3_aa: CAFTKQQNTEAFF

cdr3_length: 14
j_call: TRBJ2-2
v_call: TRBV28
cdr3_aa: CASAPTGSAGELFF

cdr3_length: 9
j_call: TRBJ1-2
v_call: TRBV20-1
cdr3_aa: CSAEYGYTF

cdr3_length: 15
j_call: TRBJ1-5
v_call: TRBV2
cdr3_aa: CASSEATGSNQPQHF

cdr3_length: 13
j_call: TRBJ2-7
v_call: TRBV10-3
cdr3_aa: CAIKTSGNYEQYF

cdr3_length: 14
j_call: TRBJ2-1
v_call: TRBV6-1
cdr3_aa: CASSEFTSENEQFF

cdr3_length: 15
j_call: TRBJ1-2
v_call: TRBV20-1
cdr3_aa: CSARGGTQGPGGYTF

cdr3_length: 14
j_call: TRBJ1-1
v_call: TRBV7-3
cdr3_aa: CASSQGGTNTEAFF

cdr3_length: 17
j_call: TRBJ2-7
v_call: TRBV19
cdr3_aa: CASSILATSGRPHEQYF

cdr3_length: 15
j_call: TRBJ2-1
v_call: TRBV20-1
cdr3_aa: CSARDPRGRYNEQFF

cdr3_length: 17
j_call: TRBJ1-2
v_call: TRBV11-3
cdr3_aa: CAPREQGTTMSDHGYTF

cdr3_length: 16
j_call: TRBJ1-4
v_call: TRBV19
cdr3_aa: CASSIGGAPANEKLFF

cdr3_length: 15
j_call: TRBJ2-7
v_call: TRBV6-1
cdr3_aa: CASSLPPTGMYEQYF

cdr3_length: 15
j_call: TRBJ1-1
v_call: TRBV27
cdr3_aa: CANSQTGGVGTEAFF

cdr3_length: 15
j_call: TRBJ1-1
v_call: TRBV5-1
cdr3_aa: CASSLAVEGSTEAFF

cdr3_length: 12
j_call: TRBJ2-7
v_call: TRBV7-9
cdr3_aa: CASTTGVHEQYF

cdr3_length: 17
j_call: TRBJ2-7
v_call: TRBV10-3
cdr3_aa: CAIRPSLRDRGQEEQYF

cdr3_length: 16
j_call: TRBJ2-2
v_call: TRBV20-1
cdr3_aa: CSARDWLAGNIGELFF

cdr3_length: 16
j_call: TRBJ2-5
v_call: TRBV7-2
cdr3_aa: CASSFPMGGYQETQYF

cdr3_length: 17
j_call: TRBJ2-2
v_call: TRBV4-3
cdr3_aa: CASSQDLGGLGAGELFF

cdr3_length: 16
j_call: TRBJ1-5
v_call: TRBV10-2
cdr3_aa: CASIKVGDRVRQPQHF

cdr3_length: 13
j_call: TRBJ2-7
v_call: TRBV19
cdr3_aa: CASSPNRGFEQYF

cdr3_length: 14
j_call: TRBJ2-7
v_call: TRBV12-3/TRBV12-4
cdr3_aa: CASKKGAWAYEQYF

cdr3_length: 14
j_call: TRBJ2-2
v_call: TRBV20-1
cdr3_aa: CSAERHANTGELFF

cdr3_length: 14
j_call: TRBJ2-7
v_call: TRBV7-2
cdr3_aa: CASSPFGGPDEQYF

cdr3_length: 13
j_call: TRBJ1-2
v_call: TRBV7-3
cdr3_aa: CASRSGPNYGYTF

cdr3_length: 13
j_call: TRBJ1-5
v_call: TRBV28
cdr3_aa: CASSPMTGEPQHF

cdr3_length: 14
j_call: TRBJ2-7
v_call: TRBV7-8
cdr3_aa: CASSFDGQDYEQYF

cdr3_length: 14
j_call: TRBJ1-6
v_call: TRBV11-2
cdr3_aa: CASSEYVISSPLHF

cdr3_length: 15
j_call: TRBJ2-1
v_call: TRBV7-2
cdr3_aa: CASSFDTSSYNEQFF

cdr3_length: 15
j_call: TRBJ2-7
v_call: TRBV19
cdr3_aa: CASSISLADSYEQYF

cdr3_length: 14
j_call: TRBJ1-4
v_call: TRBV30
cdr3_aa: CAWTRDRGREKLFF

cdr3_length: 14
j_call: TRBJ2-5
v_call: TRBV7-9
cdr3_aa: CASSHGGGERTQYF